These T cell receptor beta chains were read from a single sample in a study of response to subunit inactivated influenza vaccine. A single record per CDR3 protein comes from TCRdb applying MiXCR to the RT-PCR reads. Among about 480,000 distinct CDR3 sequences listed, approximately 10% were seen once. This specimen was PBMCs from blood, taken roughly 45 days after vaccination. The receptors were gathered from a man aged 45-60 years who received an inactivated influenza vaccine. CDR3s include the opening cysteine and the closing phenylalanine or tryptophan.

cdr3_aa	cdr3_length	j_call	v_call
CASSPDGGDTEAFF	14	TRBJ1-1	TRBV5-1
CASKTGDIPSPLHF	14	TRBJ1-6	TRBV10-2
CASSQGDSYNEQFF	14	TRBJ2-1	TRBV11-2
CASSPGQGGIQYF	13	TRBJ2-5	TRBV7-2
CASSPLIYEQYF	12	TRBJ2-7	TRBV7-9
CASSQESPAESNEQFF	16	TRBJ2-1	TRBV3-1
CASSYREWDTQYF	13	TRBJ2-3	TRBV6-2/TRBV6-3
CASSVEPGQGFYEQYF	16	TRBJ2-7	TRBV9
CASSLEPHRAFEQFF	15	TRBJ2-1	TRBV7-9
CSARDSSGSTVTQYF	15	TRBJ2-5	TRBV20-1
CASSTGQGRRETQYF	15	TRBJ2-5	TRBV5-1
CASSPGSGRGGTGELFF	17	TRBJ2-2	TRBV7-7
CASSPSGHMNTEAFF	15	TRBJ1-1	TRBV12-3/TRBV12-4